A single sample is the source of the 3 T cell receptor beta chains below, sequenced in a study of Siglec-9 on CD8 T cells in melanoma. Sequencing was performed with immunoSEQ multiplex PCR; in TCRdb, only in-frame clones are kept and a portion is missing. In the table there are 25,000 to 35,000 clones, about 80% of which are singletons. The sequenced sample was Siglec-9- CD8+ T cells sorted from blood. The source is a human donor in good health.

The V gene is TRBV15, the J gene TRBJ2-6; 12 nucleotides agree with TRBD2. Germline assignment: CDR1 LNHNV and CDR2 YYDKDF (reference sequence). The CDR3 extends over 18 amino acids. The ends lost 0 bases at V and 1 base at J; junction bases unmatched: 1. CDR3: CATSREGLAGSGANVLTF. The DNA for the CDR3 is TGTGCCACCAGCAGAGAGGGACTAGCGGGTTCTGGGGCCAACGTCCTGACTTTC.

In its sample, this clone ranks as medium-sized. The CDR3 DNA follows: TGTGCCAGTAGTAAGAAGGGACACTTCTCTGGAAACACCATATATTTT. It encodes CASSKKGHFSGNTIYF. The chain recombines TRBV19 with TRBJ1-3, with a possible D match to TRBD1 (6 bases). This CDR3 region has 16 residues. The V and J ends lost 4 bases and 0 bases respectively, with 13 bases between them. Per the germline V gene, CDR1 is LNHDA and CDR2 is SQIVND (reference sequence). Full variable domain (remainder filled in from reference TRBV19 and TRBJ1-3): DGGITQSPKYLFRKEGQNVTLSCEQNLNHDAMYWYRQDPGQGLRLIYYSQIVNDFQKGDIAEGYSVSREKKESFPLTVTSAQKNPTAFYLCASSKKGHFSGNTIYFGEGSWLTVV.

The chain couples TRBV4-1 to TRBJ2-1, with TRBD1 matching 7 bases. The germline V gene has CDR1 MGHRA and CDR2 YSYEKL. This CDR3 spans 16 amino acids. V shed 1 base, J shed 2 bases, and the junction held 5 bases outside the gene matches. This CDR3 reads CASSQVDRGPYNEQFF. CDR3 sequence (DNA): TGCGCCAGCAGCCAAGTTGATAGGGGGCCCTACAATGAGCAGTTCTTC.